What follows are 23 T cell receptor beta chains derived from one specimen sequenced in a study of blood T cells in healthy people across ages. A sample-barcoded 5' primer and a J-beta primer mix were used in a second PCR of roughly 7 to 11 cycles. TCRdb reprocessed the 5' RACE reads via MiXCR and lists one record per CDR3 protein. The data show around 800,000 distinct CDR3 sequences, with around 62% seen just once and around 30% held by the top ten. What was sequenced was blood. These receptors came from a man in his thirties or forties in good health.

This clonotype was detected once. The rearrangement joins TRBV4-3 to TRBJ1-2, with 7 bases identical to TRBD1. In germline, CDR1 is LGHNA, CDR2 YSLEER. This CDR3 comprises 16 residues. Losses at the gene ends were 0 bases for V and 4 bases for J; bases not matched to a gene: 8. The DNA for the CDR3 is TGCGCCAGCAGCCAAGAACAGGGGCTGACAGGCTATGGCTACACCTTC. Amino acids: CASSQEQGLTGYGYTF.

The V and J genes are TRBV12-3 or TRBV12-4 and TRBJ2-5, with D perhaps matching TRBD2 (7 bases). V was shortened by 4 bases and J by 3 bases, with 15 bases between the two germline ends. This CDR3 is built from 15 residues. CDR3 in DNA: TGTGCCAGCAGTTCGCCAGGGGCGGGGGAAGAGACCCAGTACTTC. Protein product: CASSSPGAGEETQYF.

This sequence joins TRBV5-6 and TRBJ2-7; D perhaps matches TRBD1 (5 bases). Looked up from germline, CDR1 is SGHDT and CDR2 is YYEEEE. The CDR3 is 15 amino acids. Between the trimmed V and J ends, which lost 1 base and 1 base, there was a span of 12 bases. The CDR3 loop reads CASSLNPGRSYEQYF. CDR3 nucleotides: TGTGCCAGCAGCTTGAACCCAGGGCGTTCCTACGAGCAGTACTTC.

The CDR3 sequence is CASRHSCLRYEQYF. CDR3 sequence (DNA): TGTGCCAGCAGGCATTCCTGTTTGCGCTACGAGCAGTACTTC. The chain is built from TRBV2 and TRBJ2-7; the D is unclear. CDR1 is SNHLY, CDR2 FYNNEI, per germline. This CDR3 has 14 amino acids. With 6 bases removed from V and 3 bases from J, the gap between germline ends came to 15 bases. Variable domain in full (rest from reference TRBV2 and TRBJ2-7): EPEVTQTPSHQVTQMGQEVILRCVPISNHLYFYWYRQILGQKVEFLVSFYNNEISEKSEIFDDQFSVERPDGSNFTLKIRSTKLEDSAMYFCASRHSCLRYEQYFGPGTRLTVT.

This clonotype was detected only a few times. The J gene is TRBJ2-5, the V gene TRBV7-2; 8 bases fit TRBD1. The CDR3 extends over 16 amino acids. V lost 2 bases and J lost 5; bases outside the gene matches: 10. The germline V gene has CDR1 SGHTA and CDR2 FQGNSA. The chain's CDR3 is CASSLSPGTGEETQYF. CDR3 sequence (DNA): TGTGCCAGCAGCTTAAGCCCCGGGACAGGAGAGGAGACCCAGTACTTC.

This chain uses TRBV21-1 with TRBJ2-7; the D call of TRBD2 is as the table states it, not checked on the DNA. TRBV21-1 is a documented pseudogene. This CDR3 has 15 amino acids. The CDR3, as DNA: TGTGCCAGCAGGATCCTAGCGGGAGGGTCCTACGAGCAGTACTTC. Amino acids: CASRILAGGSYEQYF.

The chain is built from TRBV27 and TRBJ2-1; possible D gene TRBD2, 5 bases. Trimming took off 8 bases at V and 0 bases at J, with 11 bases between the two ends. CDR3 size: 14 residues. CDR1 MNHEY and CDR2 SMNVEV come from the germline V gene (reference sequence). This CDR3 reads CASGESVSYNEQFF. The CDR3 DNA reads as TGTGCCAGCGGGGAGTCAGTCTCCTACAATGAGCAGTTCTTC.

The chain carries TRBV20-1 and TRBJ1-1; no definite D call. The CDR3 sequence is 13 residues long. Trimming left V 6 bases short and J 2 bases short, with 13 bases between. Germline lookup yields CDR1 DFQATT and CDR2 SNEGSKA (reference sequence). DNA of the CDR3: TGCAGTGCGGCCATCGGGGTTAACACTGAAGCTTTCTTT. Translating gives CSAAIGVNTEAFF.

V gene TRBV2 combines with J gene TRBJ1-2, with D possibly matching TRBD1 (6 bases). Trimming shortened V by 7 bases and J by 8 bases, and 17 bases separated the two germline ends. The germline gives CDR1 SNHLY, CDR2 FYNNEI. The CDR3 extends over 13 amino acids. CDR3 nucleotide sequence: TGTGCCAGCACCTTTCAGGGGAGCGGGGGCTACACCTTC. Translation gives CASTFQGSGGYTF.

The rearrangement links TRBV12-3 or TRBV12-4 to TRBJ2-6; 9 positions match TRBD1. J gave up 0 bases and V 6 bases, and 9 bases lay outside the gene matches. This CDR3 comprises 18 residues. This CDR3 reads CASSRSGTGYSGANVLTF. As DNA, the CDR3 is TGTGCCAGCAGCCGTTCCGGGACAGGGTACTCTGGGGCCAACGTCCTGACTTTC.

In the case of this clonotype: A junction boundary mismatches the germline segment, possibly from a read error. This chain joins TRBV10-3 and TRBJ2-4; a weak D match, TRBD1 (6 bases). Germline CDR1 ENHRY, CDR2 SYGVKD. The CDR3 contains 14 residues. The CDR3 sequence is CAISGRTDKNVQYF. The CDR3 DNA reads TGTGCCATCAGTGGAAGGACAGACAAAAACGTTCAGTACTTC.

In the case of this clonotype: One end of the junction is discordant with germline, which a read error may explain. The chain has TRBV7-6 and TRBJ2-1, with TRBD1 identical over 7 bases. Germline V gives CDR1 SGHVS, CDR2 FNYEAQ. This CDR3 is 17 amino acids long. This CDR3 reads CASSSATGWSSYNKQFF. DNA of the CDR3: TGTGCCAGCAGCTCGGCGACAGGGTGGAGCTCCTACAATAAGCAGTTCTTC.

In its sample, this clonotype was seen a few times. The rearrangement links TRBV20-1 to TRBJ2-5; 9 bases map to TRBD1. J lost 5 bases, V lost 4 bases, and 11 bases had no gene match. Germline values: CDR1 DFQATT, CDR2 SNEGSKA (reference sequence). This CDR3 region has 15 residues. DNA for the CDR3: TGCAGTGCTAACCGGGACAGGGAACGCCTGGAGACCCAGTACTTC. It translates to CSANRDRERLETQYF.

This sequence joins TRBV12-3 or TRBV12-4 and TRBJ1-1; TRBD1 matches 7 bases. Germline trimming cut 5 bases from V and 2 bases from J; bases unmatched to any gene: 8. This CDR3 contains 15 residues. CDR3: CASSHDTGVNTEAFF. The CDR3 DNA is TGTGCCAGCAGTCATGATACAGGGGTCAACACTGAAGCTTTCTTT.

The chain carries TRBV6-2 or TRBV6-3 and TRBJ1-5; D uncertain. The V and J ends lost 5 bases and 11 bases respectively, with 13 bases between them. The CDR3 is made up of 12 amino acids. CDR1 is MNHEY, CDR2 SVGEGT, per germline. In DNA form, the CDR3 reads TGTGCCAGCAGTGGCGGAGGTTCGGCCCAGCATTTT. Translating gives CASSGGGSAQHF.

This clonotype showed up just a few times. This chain connects TRBV4-2 to TRBJ2-7; tentative D call: TRBD2 (5 bases). Germline V gene data show CDR1 as LGHNA and CDR2 as YNFKEQ. There are 15 residues in the CDR3. V gave up 1 base and J gave up 2 bases, with 12 bases separating them. This CDR3 is CASSQVLEGTYEQYF. Written as DNA, the CDR3 is TGTGCCAGCAGCCAAGTTTTAGAGGGAACCTACGAGCAGTACTTC.

This CDR3 reads CAWSMGHDTEAFF. CDR3 DNA sequence: TGTGCCTGGAGTATGGGACACGACACTGAAGCTTTCTTT. The V and J genes are TRBV30 and TRBJ1-1; a possible D gene is TRBD1 (6 bases). Germline CDR1 reads GTSNPN; CDR2 reads SVGIG (reference sequence). Trimming left V 2 bases short and J 3 bases short, with 10 bases between. The CDR3 has 13 amino acids.

V usage is TRBV7-8 and J usage is TRBJ1-4; 11 bases map to TRBD1. V dropped 5 bases and J dropped 8; count of bases not matched to a gene: 10. The CDR3 has 16 residues. The germline CDR1 and CDR2 sequences are SGHVS and FQNEAQ. The DNA of the CDR3 is TGTGCCAGCAGCGCAGACTTCCGGACAGGGGGCGAAAAACTGTTTTTT. It is translated as CASSADFRTGGEKLFF.

This chain connects TRBV28 to TRBJ2-1; TRBD1 aligns across 9 bases. V lost 6 bases and J lost 7; bases outside the gene matches: 10. In germline, CDR1 is MDHEN, CDR2 SYDVKM. The CDR3 contains 15 residues. DNA of the CDR3: TGTGCCAGCAGCCCTCGAGGACAGGGGCGGAATGAGCAGTTCTTC. The encoded protein is CASSPRGQGRNEQFF.

The gene calls are TRBV28 and TRBJ2-1, with TRBD1 matching 7 bases. The CDR3 spans 15 residues. V trimming: 5 bases; J trimming: 2 bases; junction bases outside the gene matches: 6. Per germline, CDR1 MDHEN and CDR2 SYDVKM. CDR3: CASSQDRTAYNEQFF. In DNA form, the CDR3 reads TGTGCCAGCAGTCAGGACAGGACCGCCTACAATGAGCAGTTCTTC.

This clonotype was counted a few times. The DNA is omitted, as the CDR3 cannot be located on it reliably, and the CDR3 follows TCRdb's listing. The chain recombines TRBV29-1 with TRBJ2-5. The CDR3 is 13 amino acids long, termini counted. Germline CDR1 reads SQVTM; CDR2 reads ANQGSEA. CDR3 amino acids: CSVAVGIQETQYF.

This clonotype was detected only a few times. The chain employs TRBV7-2 and TRBJ2-1, with D uncertain. This CDR3 has 14 amino acids. V was clipped by 5 bases and J by 0 bases, with 8 bases between them. Germline CDR1 is SGHTA and CDR2 is FQGNSA. The CDR3 DNA follows: TGTGCCAGCAGCAACCGTAGCTCCTACAATGAGCAGTTCTTC. Encoded protein: CASSNRSSYNEQFF.

This clonotype came up once. This chain links TRBV6-5 with TRBJ1-6; weak D call: TRBD1 (5 bases). From germline, CDR1 is MNHEY and CDR2 SVGAGI. The CDR3 totals 15 residues. The V end was cut by 0 bases, the J end by 7 bases, with 10 bases between. This CDR3 reads CASSYSGGANSPLHF. The CDR3 bases are TGTGCCAGCAGTTACTCAGGAGGGGCAAATTCACCCCTCCACTTT.